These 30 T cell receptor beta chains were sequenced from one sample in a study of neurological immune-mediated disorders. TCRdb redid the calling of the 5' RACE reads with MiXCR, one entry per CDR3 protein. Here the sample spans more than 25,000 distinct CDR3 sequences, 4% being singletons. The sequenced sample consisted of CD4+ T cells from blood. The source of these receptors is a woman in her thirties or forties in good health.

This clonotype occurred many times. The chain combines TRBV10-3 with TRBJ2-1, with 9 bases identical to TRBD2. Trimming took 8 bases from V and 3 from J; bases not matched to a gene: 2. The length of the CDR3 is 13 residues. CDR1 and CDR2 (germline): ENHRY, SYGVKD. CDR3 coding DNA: TGTGCCATCGGCGGGGGGGGCTACAATGAGCAGTTCTTC. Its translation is CAIGGGGYNEQFF.

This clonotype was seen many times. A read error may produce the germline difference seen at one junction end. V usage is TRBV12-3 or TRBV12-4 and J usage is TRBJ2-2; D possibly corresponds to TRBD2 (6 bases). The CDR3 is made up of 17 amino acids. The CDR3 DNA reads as TGTGCCAGCAGTTTAAATTCGTACTTCGAAAACACCGGGGGGCTGTTTTTT. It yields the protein CASSLNSYFENTGGLFF.

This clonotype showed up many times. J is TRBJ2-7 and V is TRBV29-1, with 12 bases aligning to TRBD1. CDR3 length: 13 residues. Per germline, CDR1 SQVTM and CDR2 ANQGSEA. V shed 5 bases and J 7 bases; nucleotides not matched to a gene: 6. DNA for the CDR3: TGCAGCGTTAAGGGACAGGGGGCAAGTGAGCAGTACTTC. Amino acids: CSVKGQGASEQYF.

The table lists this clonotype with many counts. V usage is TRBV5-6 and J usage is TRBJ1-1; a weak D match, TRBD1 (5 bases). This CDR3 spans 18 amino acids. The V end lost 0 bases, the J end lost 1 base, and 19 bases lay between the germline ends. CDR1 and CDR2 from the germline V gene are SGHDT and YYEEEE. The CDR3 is CASSLVVGKGPRNTEAFF. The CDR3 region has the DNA TGTGCCAGCAGCTTGGTAGTTGGGAAGGGGCCGAGGAACACTGAAGCTTTCTTT.

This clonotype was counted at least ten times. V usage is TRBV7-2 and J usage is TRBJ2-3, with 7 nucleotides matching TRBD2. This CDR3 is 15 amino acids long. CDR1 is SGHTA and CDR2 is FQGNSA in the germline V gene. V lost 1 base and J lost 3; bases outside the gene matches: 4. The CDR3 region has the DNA TGTGCCAGCAGCTTAGAGCGGGGAGGGACAGATACGCAGTATTTT. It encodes CASSLERGGTDTQYF.

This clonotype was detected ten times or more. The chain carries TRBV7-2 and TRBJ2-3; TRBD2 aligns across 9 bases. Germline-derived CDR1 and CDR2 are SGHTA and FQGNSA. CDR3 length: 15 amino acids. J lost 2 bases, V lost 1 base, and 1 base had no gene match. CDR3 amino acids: CASSLGLAATDTQYF. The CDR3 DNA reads TGTGCCAGCAGCTTAGGACTAGCGGCCACAGATACGCAGTATTTT. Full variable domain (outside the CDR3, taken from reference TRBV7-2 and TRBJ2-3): GAGVSQSPSNKVTEKGKDVELRCDPISGHTALYWYRQSLGQGLEFLIYFQGNSAPDKSGLPSDRFSAERTGGSVSTLTIQRTQQEDSAVYLCASSLGLAATDTQYFGPGTRLTVL.

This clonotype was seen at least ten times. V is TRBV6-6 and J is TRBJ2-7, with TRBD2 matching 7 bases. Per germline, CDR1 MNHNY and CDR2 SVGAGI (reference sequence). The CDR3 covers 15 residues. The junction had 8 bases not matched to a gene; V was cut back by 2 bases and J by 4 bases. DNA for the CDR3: TGTGCCAGCAGTTACAAGGCGGGGGAATCTTACGAGCAGTACTTC. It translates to CASSYKAGESYEQYF.

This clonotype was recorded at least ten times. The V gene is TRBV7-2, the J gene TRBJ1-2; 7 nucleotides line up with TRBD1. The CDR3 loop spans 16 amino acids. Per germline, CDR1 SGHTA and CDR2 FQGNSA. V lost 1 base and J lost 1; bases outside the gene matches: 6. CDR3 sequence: CASSLVPGQYNYGYTF. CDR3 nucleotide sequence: TGTGCCAGCAGCTTAGTTCCGGGACAGTATAACTATGGCTACACCTTC.

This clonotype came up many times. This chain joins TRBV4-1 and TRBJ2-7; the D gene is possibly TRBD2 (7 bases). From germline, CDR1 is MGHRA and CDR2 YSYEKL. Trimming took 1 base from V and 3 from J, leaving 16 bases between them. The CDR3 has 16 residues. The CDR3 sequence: CASSQGSGGADYEQYF. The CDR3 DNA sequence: TGCGCCAGCAGCCAAGGCTCTGGGGGGGCGGACTACGAGCAGTACTTC.

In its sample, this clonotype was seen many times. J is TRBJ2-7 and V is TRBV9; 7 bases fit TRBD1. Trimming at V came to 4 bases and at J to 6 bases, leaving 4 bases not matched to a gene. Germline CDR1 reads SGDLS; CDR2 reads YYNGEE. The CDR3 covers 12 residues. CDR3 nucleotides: TGTGCCAGCAGCCCTGACAGGGCCGAGCAGTACTTC. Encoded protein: CASSPDRAEQYF.

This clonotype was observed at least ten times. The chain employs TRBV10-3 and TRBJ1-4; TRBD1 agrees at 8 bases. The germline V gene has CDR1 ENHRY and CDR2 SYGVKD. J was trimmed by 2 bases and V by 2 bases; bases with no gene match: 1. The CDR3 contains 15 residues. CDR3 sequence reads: CAISERTGTNEKLFF. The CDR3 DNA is TGTGCCATCAGTGAGCGGACAGGGACTAATGAAAAACTGTTTTTT.

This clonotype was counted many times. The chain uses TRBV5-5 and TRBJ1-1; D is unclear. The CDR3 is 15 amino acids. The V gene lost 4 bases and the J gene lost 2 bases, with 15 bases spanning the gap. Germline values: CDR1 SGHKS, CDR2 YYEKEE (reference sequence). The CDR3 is CASSQTRSPNTEAFF. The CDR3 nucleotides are TGTGCCAGCAGCCAGACGAGGTCCCCAAACACTGAAGCTTTCTTT.

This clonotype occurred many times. The CDR3 coding sequence is TGCGCCAGCAAACTCCCCTCTGGAAACACCATATATTTT. Its translation is CASKLPSGNTIYF. The gene calls are TRBV5-1 and TRBJ1-3; D unclear. The CDR3 consists of 13 residues. Trimming stripped 6 bases from V and 0 bases from J, with 7 bases between. Germline V CDR1 and CDR2: SGHRS, YFSETQ. Full variable domain (rest looked up from reference TRBV5-1 and TRBJ1-3): KAGVTQTPRYLIKTRGQQVTLSCSPISGHRSVSWYQQTPGQGLQFLFEYFSETQRNKGNFPGRFSGRQFSNSRSEMNVSTLELGDSALYLCASKLPSGNTIYFGEGSWLTVV.

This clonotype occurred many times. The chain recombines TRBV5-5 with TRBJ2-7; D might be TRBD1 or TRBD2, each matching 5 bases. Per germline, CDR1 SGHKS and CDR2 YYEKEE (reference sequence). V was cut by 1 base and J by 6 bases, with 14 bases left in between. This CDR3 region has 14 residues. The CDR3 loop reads CASSLQGPASEQYF. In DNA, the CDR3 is TGTGCCAGCAGCTTGCAGGGACCAGCATCCGAGCAGTACTTC.

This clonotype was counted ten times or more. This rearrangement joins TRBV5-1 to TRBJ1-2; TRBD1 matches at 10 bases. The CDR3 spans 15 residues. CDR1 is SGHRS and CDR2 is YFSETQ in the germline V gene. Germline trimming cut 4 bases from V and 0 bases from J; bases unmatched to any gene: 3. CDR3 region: CASSLGQGANYGYTF. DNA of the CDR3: TGCGCCAGCAGCCTAGGACAGGGGGCTAACTATGGCTACACCTTC.

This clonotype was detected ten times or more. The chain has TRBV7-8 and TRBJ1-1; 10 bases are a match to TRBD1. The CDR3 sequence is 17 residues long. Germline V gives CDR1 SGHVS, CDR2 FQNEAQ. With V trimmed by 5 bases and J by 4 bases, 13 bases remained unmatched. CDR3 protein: CASSPGQGYFGATEAFF. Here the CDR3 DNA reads TGTGCCAGCAGCCCGGGACAGGGGTACTTTGGCGCCACTGAAGCTTTCTTT.

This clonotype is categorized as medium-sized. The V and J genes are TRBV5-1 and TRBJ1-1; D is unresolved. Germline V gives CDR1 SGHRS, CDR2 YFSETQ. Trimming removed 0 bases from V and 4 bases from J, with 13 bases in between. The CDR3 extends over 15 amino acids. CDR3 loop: CASSLELGRATEAFF. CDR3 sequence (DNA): TGCGCCAGCAGCTTGGAGCTGGGGAGGGCCACTGAAGCTTTCTTT.

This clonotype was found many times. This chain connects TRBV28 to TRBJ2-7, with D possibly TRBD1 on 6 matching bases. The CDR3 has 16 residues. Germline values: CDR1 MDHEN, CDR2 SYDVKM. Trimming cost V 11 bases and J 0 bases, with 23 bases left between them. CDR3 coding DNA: TGTGCCGGCTCCGGGGCAGGGGCAAGACTCTCCTACGAGCAGTACTTC. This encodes CAGSGAGARLSYEQYF.

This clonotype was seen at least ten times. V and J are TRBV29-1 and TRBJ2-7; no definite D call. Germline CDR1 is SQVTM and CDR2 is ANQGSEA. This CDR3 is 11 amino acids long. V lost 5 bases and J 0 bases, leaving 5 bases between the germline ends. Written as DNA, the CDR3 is TGCAGCGTTCAGAGCTCCTACGAGCAGTACTTC. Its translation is CSVQSSYEQYF.

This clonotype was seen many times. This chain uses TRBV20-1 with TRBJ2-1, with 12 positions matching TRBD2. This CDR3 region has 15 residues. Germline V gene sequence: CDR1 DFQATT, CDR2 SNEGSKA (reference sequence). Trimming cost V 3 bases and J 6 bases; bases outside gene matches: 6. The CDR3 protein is CSASLGLAGLNEQFF. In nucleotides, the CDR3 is TGCAGTGCTAGTCTCGGACTAGCGGGGCTCAATGAGCAGTTCTTC.

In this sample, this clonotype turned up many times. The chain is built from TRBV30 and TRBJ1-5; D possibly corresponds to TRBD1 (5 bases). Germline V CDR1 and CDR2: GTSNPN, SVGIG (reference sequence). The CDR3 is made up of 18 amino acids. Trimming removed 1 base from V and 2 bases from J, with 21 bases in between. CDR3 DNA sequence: TGTGCCTGGAGTGGGTCGAGAACAGGAGGGAGAGGCAATCAGCCCCAGCATTTT. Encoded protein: CAWSGSRTGGRGNQPQHF.

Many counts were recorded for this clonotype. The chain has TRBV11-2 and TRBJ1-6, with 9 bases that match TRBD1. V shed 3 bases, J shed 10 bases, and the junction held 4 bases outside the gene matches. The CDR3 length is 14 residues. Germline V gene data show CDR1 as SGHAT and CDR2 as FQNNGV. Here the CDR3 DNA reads TGTGCCAGCAGCTTGGACAGGGGAGTCTCACCCCTCCACTTT. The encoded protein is CASSLDRGVSPLHF.

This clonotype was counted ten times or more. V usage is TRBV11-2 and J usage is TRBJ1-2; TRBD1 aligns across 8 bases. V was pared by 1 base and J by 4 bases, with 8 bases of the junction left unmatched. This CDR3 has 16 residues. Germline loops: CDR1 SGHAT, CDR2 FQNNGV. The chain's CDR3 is CASSLAPIDRGYGYTF. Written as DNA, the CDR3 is TGTGCCAGCAGCTTAGCTCCTATAGACAGGGGCTATGGCTACACCTTC.

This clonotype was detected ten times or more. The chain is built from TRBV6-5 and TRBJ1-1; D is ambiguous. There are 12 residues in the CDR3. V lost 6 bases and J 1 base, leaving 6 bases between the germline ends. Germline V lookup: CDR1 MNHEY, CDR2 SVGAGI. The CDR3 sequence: CASSRGNTEAFF. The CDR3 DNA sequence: TGTGCCAGCAGCCGGGGGAACACTGAAGCTTTCTTT.

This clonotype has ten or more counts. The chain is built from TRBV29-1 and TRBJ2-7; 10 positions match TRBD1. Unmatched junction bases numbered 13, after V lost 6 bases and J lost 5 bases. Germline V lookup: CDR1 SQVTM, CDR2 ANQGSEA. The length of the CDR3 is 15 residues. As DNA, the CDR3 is TGCAGCGTGGGACCGGGGACAGGGGTAAGGGACGAGCAGTACTTC. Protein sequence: CSVGPGTGVRDEQYF.

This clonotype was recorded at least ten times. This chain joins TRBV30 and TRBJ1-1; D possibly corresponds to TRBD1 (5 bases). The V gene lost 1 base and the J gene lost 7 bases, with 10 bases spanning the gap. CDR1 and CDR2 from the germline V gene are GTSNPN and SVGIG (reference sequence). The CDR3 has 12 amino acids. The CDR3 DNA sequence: TGTGCCTGGAGTGGTGGGGGGGGTGAAGCTTTCTTT. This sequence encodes CAWSGGGGEAFF. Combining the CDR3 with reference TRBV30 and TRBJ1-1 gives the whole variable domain SQTIHQWPATLVQPVGSPLSLECTVEGTSNPNLYWYRQAAGRGLQLLFYSVGIGQISSEVPQNLSASRPQDRQFILSSKKLLLSDSGFYLCAWSGGGGEAFFGQGTRLTVV.

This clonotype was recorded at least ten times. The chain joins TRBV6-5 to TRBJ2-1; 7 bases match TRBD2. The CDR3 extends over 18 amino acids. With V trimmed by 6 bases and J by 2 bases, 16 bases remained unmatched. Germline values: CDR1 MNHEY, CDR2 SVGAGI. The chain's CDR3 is CASSSPGGGVSPYNEQFF. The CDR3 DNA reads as TGTGCCAGCAGCTCTCCAGGTGGGGGGGTCAGCCCCTACAATGAGCAGTTCTTC.

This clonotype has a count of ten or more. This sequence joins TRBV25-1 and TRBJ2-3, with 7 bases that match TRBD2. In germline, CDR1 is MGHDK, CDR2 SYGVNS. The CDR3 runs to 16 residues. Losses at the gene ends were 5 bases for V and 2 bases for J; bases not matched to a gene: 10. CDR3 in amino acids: CASSYAIAGVTDTQYF. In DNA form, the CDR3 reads TGTGCCAGCAGTTACGCCATCGCGGGGGTCACAGATACGCAGTATTTT.

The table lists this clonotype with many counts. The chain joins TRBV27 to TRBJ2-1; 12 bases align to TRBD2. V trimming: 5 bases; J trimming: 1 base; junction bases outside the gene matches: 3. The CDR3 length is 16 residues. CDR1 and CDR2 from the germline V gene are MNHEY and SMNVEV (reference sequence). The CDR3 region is CASSLAGGMSYNEQFF. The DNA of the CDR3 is TGTGCCAGCAGTCTAGCGGGAGGGATGTCCTACAATGAGCAGTTCTTC.

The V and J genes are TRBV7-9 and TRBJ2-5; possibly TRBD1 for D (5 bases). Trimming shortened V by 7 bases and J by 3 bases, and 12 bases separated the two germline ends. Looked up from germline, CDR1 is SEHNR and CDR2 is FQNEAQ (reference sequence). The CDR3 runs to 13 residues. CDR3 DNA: TGTGCCAGCAAGGTGACGACAGAAGAGACCCAGTACTTC. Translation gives CASKVTTEETQYF.